This T cell receptor (beta chain) was identified in a study of blood T cell repertoires in COVID-19. In the study overall: Both acute and convalescent COVID-19 samples were obtained from the United States, Italy and Spain. The cDNA or gDNA used as material had been derived from T cells, B-cell-depleted T cells, or PBMCs.

Study processing details: Estimated nucleated cell counts came from reference gene primer amplification. Assay: immunoSEQ multiplex PCR; the TCRdb copy retains only in-frame clones and omits some. V and J calls plus clone size are reproduced from that table; the DNA served to infer D and trimming. The sample includes some 400,000 clones, more than 85% of them seen just once. The receptor comes from a human donor in a cohort sampled during active COVID-19. Sequenced material: peripheral blood.

In DNA form, the CDR3 reads TGTGCCAGCAGCCAAAGCGGGAATTGGGATGAGCAGTTCTTC. Translated: CASSQSGNWDEQFF. This rearrangement joins TRBV9 to TRBJ2-1; 7 bases are shared with TRBD2. Looked up from germline, CDR1 is SGDLS and CDR2 is YYNGEE. The CDR3 sequence is 14 residues long. The V gene end was trimmed by 4 bases and the J gene end by 8 bases; junction bases not matched to a gene: 9. Full variable domain (missing parts from reference TRBV9 and TRBJ2-1): DSGVTQTPKHLITATGQRVTLRCSPRSGDLSVYWYQQSLDQGLQFLIQYYNGEERAKGNILERFSAQQFPDLHSELNLSSLELGDSALYFCASSQSGNWDEQFFGPGTRLTVL.